What follows describes a single T cell receptor (beta chain). Its antigen is unidentified. The sample originates from a study of T cell responses to AZD1222 COVID-19 vaccine. Whole-study results and caveats: Females outnumbered males among donors, who were mostly white British; clonal diversity was possibly underestimated. Baseline serology detected seropositivity in only 5 to 7 AZD1222 recipients.

Recipients boosted at about 4 weeks or about 12 weeks are pooled. Data came from immunoSEQ multiplex PCR; TCRdb stores just in-frame clones and leaves some out. Of roughly 130,000 clones listed, 90% to 95% are singletons. The TCR sequence derives from an adult who received the AZD1222 COVID-19 vaccine. This specimen was peripheral blood, taken 28 days after the second AZD1222 dose.

CDR3 nucleotides: TGTGCCAGTAGTACGCAAGGGACAGGGCACTATGGCTACACCTTC. Protein: CASSTQGTGHYGYTF. The rearrangement links TRBV19 to TRBJ1-2; 9 bases are shared with TRBD1. Trimming removed 4 bases from V and 3 bases from J; junction bases left unmatched: 6. CDR3 length: 15 residues. Germline values: CDR1 LNHDA, CDR2 SQIVND (reference sequence). Combining the CDR3 with reference TRBV19 and TRBJ1-2 gives the whole variable domain DGGITQSPKYLFRKEGQNVTLSCEQNLNHDAMYWYRQDPGQGLRLIYYSQIVNDFQKGDIAEGYSVSREKKESFPLTVTSAQKNPTAFYLCASSTQGTGHYGYTFGSGTRLTVV.